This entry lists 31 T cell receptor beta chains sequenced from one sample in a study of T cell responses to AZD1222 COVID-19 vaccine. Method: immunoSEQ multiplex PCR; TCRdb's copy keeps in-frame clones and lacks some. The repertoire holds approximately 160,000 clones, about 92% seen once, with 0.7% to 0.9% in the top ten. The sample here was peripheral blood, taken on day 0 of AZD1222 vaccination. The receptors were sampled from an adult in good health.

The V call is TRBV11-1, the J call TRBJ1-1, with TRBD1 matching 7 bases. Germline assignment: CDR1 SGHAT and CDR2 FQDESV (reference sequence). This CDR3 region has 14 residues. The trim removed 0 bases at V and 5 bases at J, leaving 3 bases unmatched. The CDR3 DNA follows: TGTGCCAGCAGCTTAGCGGCAGGGGGGACTGAAGCTTTCTTT. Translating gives CASSLAAGGTEAFF.

The CDR3 here is CASSQRRGGDNQPQHF. The CDR3 nucleotides read TGTGCCAGCAGCCAACGCAGGGGAGGGGATAATCAGCCCCAGCATTTT. The chain has TRBV4-2 and TRBJ1-5, with D possibly TRBD1 on 6 matching bases. This CDR3 region has 16 residues. Germline V gives CDR1 LGHNA, CDR2 YNFKEQ. The V and J ends lost 2 bases and 4 bases respectively, with 15 bases between them.

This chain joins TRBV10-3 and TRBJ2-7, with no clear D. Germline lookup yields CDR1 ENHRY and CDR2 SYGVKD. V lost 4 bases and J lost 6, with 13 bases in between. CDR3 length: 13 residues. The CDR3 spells CAISGQRPLEQYF. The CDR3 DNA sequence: TGTGCCATCAGTGGTCAGCGTCCTCTCGAGCAGTACTTC.

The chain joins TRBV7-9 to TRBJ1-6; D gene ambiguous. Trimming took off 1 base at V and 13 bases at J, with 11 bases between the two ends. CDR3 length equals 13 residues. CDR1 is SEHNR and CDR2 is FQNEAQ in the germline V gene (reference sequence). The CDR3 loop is CASSLEAAGPLHF. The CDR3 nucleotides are TGTGCCAGCAGCTTAGAAGCCGCGGGTCCCCTCCACTTT.

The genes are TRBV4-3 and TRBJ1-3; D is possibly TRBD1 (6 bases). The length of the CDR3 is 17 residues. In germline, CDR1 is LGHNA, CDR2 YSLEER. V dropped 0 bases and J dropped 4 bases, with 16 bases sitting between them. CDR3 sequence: CASSQDGRGGAGNTIYF. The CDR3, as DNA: TGCGCCAGCAGCCAAGATGGTCGTGGGGGGGCGGGAAACACCATATATTTT.

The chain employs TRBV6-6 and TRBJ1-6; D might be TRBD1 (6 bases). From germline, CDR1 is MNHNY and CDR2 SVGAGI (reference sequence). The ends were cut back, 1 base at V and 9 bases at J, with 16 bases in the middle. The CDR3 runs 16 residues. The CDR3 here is CASSYFGGAVSSPLHF. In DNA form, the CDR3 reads TGTGCCAGCAGTTACTTTGGGGGCGCGGTGAGTTCACCCCTCCACTTT.

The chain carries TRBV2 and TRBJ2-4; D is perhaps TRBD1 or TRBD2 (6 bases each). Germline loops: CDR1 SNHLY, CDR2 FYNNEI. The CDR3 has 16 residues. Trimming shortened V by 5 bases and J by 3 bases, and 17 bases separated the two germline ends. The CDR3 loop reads CASSREGRGHKNIQYF. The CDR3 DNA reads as TGTGCCAGCAGTCGAGAAGGGCGGGGACACAAAAACATTCAGTACTTC.

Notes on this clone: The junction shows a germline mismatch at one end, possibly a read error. CDR3 loop: CASSLIGSAGELFF. The CDR3 bases are TGTGCTAGCAGCTTAATCGGCAGTGCCGGGGAGCTGTTTTTT. The chain carries TRBV7-7 and TRBJ2-2; D is undetermined. The CDR3 length is 14 residues. CDR1 is SSHAT, CDR2 FNYEAQ, per germline (reference sequence).

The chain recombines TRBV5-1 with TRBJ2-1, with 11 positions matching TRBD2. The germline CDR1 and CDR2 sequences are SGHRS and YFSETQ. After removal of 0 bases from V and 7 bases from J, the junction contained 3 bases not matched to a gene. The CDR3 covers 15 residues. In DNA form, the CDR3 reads TGCGCCAGCAGCTTGGCTCCTAGCGGGGGGAATGAGCAGTTCTTC. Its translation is CASSLAPSGGNEQFF.

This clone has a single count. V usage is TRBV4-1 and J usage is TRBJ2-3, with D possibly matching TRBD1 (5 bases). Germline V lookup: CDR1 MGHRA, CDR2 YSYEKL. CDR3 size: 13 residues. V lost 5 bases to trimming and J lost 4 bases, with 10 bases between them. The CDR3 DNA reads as TGCGCCAGCAGCTCACAGGCTTCAGATACGCAGTATTTT. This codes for CASSSQASDTQYF.

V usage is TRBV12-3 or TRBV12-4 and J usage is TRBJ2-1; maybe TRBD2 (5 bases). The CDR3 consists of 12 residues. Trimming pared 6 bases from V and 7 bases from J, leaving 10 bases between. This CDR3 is CASRPRANEQFF. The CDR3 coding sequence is TGTGCCAGCAGACCGAGGGCAAATGAGCAGTTCTTC.

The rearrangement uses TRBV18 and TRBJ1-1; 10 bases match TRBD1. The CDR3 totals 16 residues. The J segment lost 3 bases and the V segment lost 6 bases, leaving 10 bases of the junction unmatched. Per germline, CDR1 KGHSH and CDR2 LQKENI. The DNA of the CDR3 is TGTGCCAGCTCCCTTGGACAGGGGGGTGGGTACACTGAAGCTTTCTTT. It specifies CASSLGQGGGYTEAFF.

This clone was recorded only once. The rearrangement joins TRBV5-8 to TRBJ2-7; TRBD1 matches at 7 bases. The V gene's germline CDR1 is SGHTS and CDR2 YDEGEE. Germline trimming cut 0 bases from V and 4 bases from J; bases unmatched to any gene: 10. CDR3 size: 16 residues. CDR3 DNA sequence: TGTGCCAGCAGCTTGGACAGGGGACCCCCACCTTACGAGCAGTACTTC. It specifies CASSLDRGPPPYEQYF.

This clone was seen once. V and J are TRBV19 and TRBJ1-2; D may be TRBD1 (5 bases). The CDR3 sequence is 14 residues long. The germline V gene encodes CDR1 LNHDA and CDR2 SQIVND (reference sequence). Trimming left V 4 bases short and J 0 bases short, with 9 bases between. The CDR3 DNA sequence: TGTGCCAGTAGTAGGGACGGTGCTAACTATGGCTACACCTTC. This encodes CASSRDGANYGYTF.

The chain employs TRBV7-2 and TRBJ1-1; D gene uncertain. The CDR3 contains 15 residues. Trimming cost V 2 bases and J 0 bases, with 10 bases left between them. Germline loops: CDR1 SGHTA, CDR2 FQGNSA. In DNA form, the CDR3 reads TGTGCCAGCAGCTTACAGGTTGACATGAACACTGAAGCTTTCTTT. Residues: CASSLQVDMNTEAFF.

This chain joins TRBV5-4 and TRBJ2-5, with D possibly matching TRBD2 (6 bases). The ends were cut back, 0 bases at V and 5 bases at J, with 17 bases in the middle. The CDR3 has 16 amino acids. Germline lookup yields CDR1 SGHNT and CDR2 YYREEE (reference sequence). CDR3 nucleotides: TGTGCCAGCAGCTTGGGGGGGGACTCTGATGGGGAGACCCAGTACTTC. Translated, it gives CASSLGGDSDGETQYF.

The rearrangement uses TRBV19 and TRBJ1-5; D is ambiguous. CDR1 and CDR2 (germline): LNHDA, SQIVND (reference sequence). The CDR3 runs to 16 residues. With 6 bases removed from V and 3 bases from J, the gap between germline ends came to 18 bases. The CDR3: CASRLYASGNNQPQHF. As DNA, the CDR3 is TGTGCCAGTAGACTATACGCCAGTGGCAACAATCAGCCCCAGCATTTT.

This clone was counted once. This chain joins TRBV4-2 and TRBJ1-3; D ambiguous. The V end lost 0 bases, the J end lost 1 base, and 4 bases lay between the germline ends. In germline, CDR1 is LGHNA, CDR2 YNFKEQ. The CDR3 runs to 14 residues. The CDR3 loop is CASSQEGSGNTIYF. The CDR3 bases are TGTGCCAGCAGCCAAGAGGGGTCTGGAAACACCATATATTTT.

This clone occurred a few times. Here the CDR3 reads CASSFVTNYEQYF. CDR3 in DNA: TGTGCCAGCAGTTTTGTGACCAACTACGAGCAGTACTTC. The rearrangement joins TRBV28 to TRBJ2-7; D remains ambiguous. Between the trimmed V and J ends, which lost 3 bases and 3 bases, there was a span of 9 bases. The CDR3 length is 13 residues. Germline CDR1 is MDHEN and CDR2 is SYDVKM.

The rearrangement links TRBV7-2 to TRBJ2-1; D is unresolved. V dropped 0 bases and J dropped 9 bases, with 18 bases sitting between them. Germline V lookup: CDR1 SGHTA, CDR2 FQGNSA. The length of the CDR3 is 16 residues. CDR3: CASSLASGFAKGEQFF. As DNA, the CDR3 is TGTGCCAGCAGCTTAGCCTCCGGGTTTGCAAAAGGTGAGCAGTTCTTC.

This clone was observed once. This chain's CDR3 is CAISEETGSYTF. The CDR3 DNA reads TGTGCCATCAGTGAAGAGACTGGAAGCTACACCTTC. The rearrangement joins TRBV10-3 to TRBJ1-2; D remains unclear. This CDR3 is built from 12 residues. V was cut by 3 bases and J by 9 bases, with 11 bases left in between. The germline V gene has CDR1 ENHRY and CDR2 SYGVKD.

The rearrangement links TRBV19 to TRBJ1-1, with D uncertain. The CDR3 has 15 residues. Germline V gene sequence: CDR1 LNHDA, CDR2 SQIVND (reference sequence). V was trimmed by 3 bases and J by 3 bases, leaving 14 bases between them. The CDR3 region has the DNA TGTGCCAGTAGTATTAGGGAGAACAGATACACTGAAGCTTTCTTT. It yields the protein CASSIRENRYTEAFF.

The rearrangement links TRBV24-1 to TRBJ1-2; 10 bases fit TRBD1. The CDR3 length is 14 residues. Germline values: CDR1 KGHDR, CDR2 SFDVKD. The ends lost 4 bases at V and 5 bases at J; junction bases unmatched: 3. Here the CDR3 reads CATSDSDRGYGYTF. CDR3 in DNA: TGTGCCACCAGTGACTCGGACAGGGGGTATGGCTACACCTTC.

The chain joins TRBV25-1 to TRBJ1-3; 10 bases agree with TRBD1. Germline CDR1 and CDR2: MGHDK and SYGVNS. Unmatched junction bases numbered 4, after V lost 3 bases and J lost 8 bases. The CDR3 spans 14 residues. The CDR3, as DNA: TGTGCCAGCAGTGAGACAGGGGGCCAATACACCATATATTTT. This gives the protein CASSETGGQYTIYF.

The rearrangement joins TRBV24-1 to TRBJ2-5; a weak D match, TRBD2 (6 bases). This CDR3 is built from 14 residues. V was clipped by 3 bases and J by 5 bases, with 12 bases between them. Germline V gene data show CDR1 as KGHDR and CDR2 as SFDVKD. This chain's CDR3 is CATSDPPGGETQYF. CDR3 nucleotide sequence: TGTGCCACCAGTGATCCCCCTGGGGGGGAGACCCAGTACTTC.

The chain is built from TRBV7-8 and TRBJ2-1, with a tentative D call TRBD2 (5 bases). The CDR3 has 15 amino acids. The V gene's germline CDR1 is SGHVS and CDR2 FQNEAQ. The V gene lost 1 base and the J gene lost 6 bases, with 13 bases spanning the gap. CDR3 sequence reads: CASSLDPGLFNEQFF. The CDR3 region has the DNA TGTGCCAGCAGCTTAGATCCGGGATTATTCAATGAGCAGTTCTTC.

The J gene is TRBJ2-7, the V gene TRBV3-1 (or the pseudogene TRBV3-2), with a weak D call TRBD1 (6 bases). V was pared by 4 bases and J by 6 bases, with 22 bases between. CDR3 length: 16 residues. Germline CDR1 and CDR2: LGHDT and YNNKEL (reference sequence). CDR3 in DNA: TGTGCCAGCAGCCCCAAAACAGGGAGAAGAGGTCGCGAGCAGTACTTC. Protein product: CASSPKTGRRGREQYF.

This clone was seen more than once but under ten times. CDR3 protein: CASSTRTGPNTGELFF. Written as DNA, the CDR3 is TGTGCCAGCAGCACACGGACAGGGCCGAACACCGGGGAGCTGTTTTTT. The chain employs TRBV7-6 and TRBJ2-2, with TRBD1 matching over 8 bases. Looked up from germline, CDR1 is SGHVS and CDR2 is FNYEAQ. V was clipped by 5 bases and J by 0 bases; unmatched bases: 5. The CDR3 sequence is 16 residues long.

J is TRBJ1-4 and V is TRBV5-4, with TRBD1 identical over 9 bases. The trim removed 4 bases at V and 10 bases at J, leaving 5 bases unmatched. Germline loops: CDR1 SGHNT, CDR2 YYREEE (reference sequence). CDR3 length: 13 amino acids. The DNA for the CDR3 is TGTGCCAGCAGCCCGGGACAGGGCGCAAAACTGTTTTTT. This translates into CASSPGQGAKLFF.

CDR3 nucleotide sequence: TGTGCCAGCAGAGAATCTGGTGGACTCCTCAGCCGTGGCTACACCTTC. This sequence encodes CASRESGGLLSRGYTF. This chain joins TRBV6-1 and TRBJ1-2; D is uncertain. The CDR3 totals 16 residues. Germline-derived CDR1 and CDR2 are MNHNS and SASEGT. The germline V and J ends were trimmed by 6 bases and 7 bases, with 24 bases remaining between them.

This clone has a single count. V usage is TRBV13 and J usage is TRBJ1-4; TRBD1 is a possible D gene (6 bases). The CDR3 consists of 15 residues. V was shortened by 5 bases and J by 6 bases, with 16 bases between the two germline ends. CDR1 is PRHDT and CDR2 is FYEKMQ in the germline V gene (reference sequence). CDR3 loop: CASSKFRDIDEKLFF. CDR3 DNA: TGTGCCAGCAGCAAGTTCCGGGACATCGATGAAAAACTGTTTTTT.